Listed here are 15 T cell receptor beta chains from one sample, sequenced in a study of T cells in Graves' hyperthyroidism and ophthalmopathy. Template material for amplifying TCR beta CDR3 regions consisted of RNA transcripts. Primed by the HTBI set, a first-round RT-PCR was run on the TCR CDR3. TCRdb itself ran the multiplex PCR reads through MiXCR, one entry per CDR3 protein. Here the sample spans under 400,000 distinct CDR3 sequences, roughly 15% being singletons. The sample was blood. These receptors came from an older woman with Graves' ophthalmopathy.

Turning to this clonotype: Given a much more abundant clone one base away, this may be a read error. The V and J genes are TRBV4-1 and TRBJ2-7; D assignment may be TRBD1 or TRBD2 (5 bases each). CDR3 length: 16 amino acids. Trimming removed 2 bases at V and 0 bases at J, with 14 bases between. Germline CDR1 and CDR2: MGHRA and YSYEKL. In DNA form, the CDR3 reads TGCGCCAGCAGCCAATCGGGACGGGTTCTCTCCTACGAGCAGTACTTC. Residues: CASSQSGRVLSYEQYF.

Concerning this clonotype itself: A much larger clone lies one base from this, so it may be a read error. V gene TRBV24-1 combines with J gene TRBJ2-3, with D possibly matching TRBD2 (6 bases). The germline CDR1 and CDR2 sequences are KGHDR and SFDVKD. The CDR3 extends over 16 amino acids. This chain's CDR3 is CATSDWRGGVTDKQYF. CDR3 sequence (DNA): TGTGCCACCAGTGATTGGCGGGGTGGGGTTACGGATAAGCAGTATTTT.

This clonotype was seen repeatedly, ten times or more. V gene TRBV30 combines with J gene TRBJ1-2, with TRBD1 matching 9 bases. The V segment lost 2 bases and the J segment 8 bases; nucleotides outside the gene matches: 9. The germline V gene has CDR1 GTSNPN and CDR2 SVGIG (reference sequence). This CDR3 spans 14 amino acids. The CDR3, as DNA: TGTGCCTGGAGTAATGACAGGGGGGTGCAGGGCTACACCTTC. It yields the protein CAWSNDRGVQGYTF.

The chain has TRBV15 and TRBJ2-1; 7 nucleotides agree with TRBD2. The germline V gene has CDR1 LNHNV and CDR2 YYDKDF (reference sequence). Trimming took 0 bases from V and 4 from J; bases not matched to a gene: 6. The CDR3 extends over 16 amino acids. This CDR3 is CATSRDQSGVYNEQFF. The CDR3 DNA follows: TGTGCCACCAGCAGAGATCAGAGCGGGGTATACAATGAGCAGTTCTTC.

This clonotype has more than one count but fewer than ten. The gene calls are TRBV15 and TRBJ2-7, with D perhaps matching TRBD1 or TRBD2 (5 bases each). CDR1 LNHNV and CDR2 YYDKDF come from the germline V gene (reference sequence). V dropped 4 bases and J dropped 5 bases, with 18 bases sitting between them. The CDR3 covers 15 residues. CDR3 DNA sequence: TGTGCCACCAGCAAGGGTGACGGGACCAGCCACGAGCAGTACTTC. Translation gives CATSKGDGTSHEQYF.

Concerning this clonotype itself: At one boundary the junction diverges from the germline segment, which might be a read error. V and J are TRBV12-3 or TRBV12-4 and TRBJ1-5, with 7 bases that match TRBD1. The length of the CDR3 is 13 residues. The CDR3 DNA reads as TGTGCCGGCAGGGGGGATAGCAATCAGCCCCAGCATTTT. Translation gives CAGRGDSNQPQHF.

The genes are TRBV10-3 and TRBJ2-3; TRBD2 matches at 9 bases. The CDR3 runs 16 residues. The V gene end was trimmed by 6 bases and the J gene end by 0 bases; junction bases not matched to a gene: 7. Germline V gene sequence: CDR1 ENHRY, CDR2 SYGVKD. The CDR3 loop reads CAIRDPSGASTDTQYF. CDR3 nucleotides: TGTGCCATCAGGGATCCTAGCGGGGCTAGCACAGATACGCAGTATTTT.

This clonotype showed up many times. V usage is TRBV3-1 and J usage is TRBJ2-7; 10 nucleotides align to TRBD2. The CDR3 covers 17 residues. V lost 3 bases to trimming and J lost 2 bases; unmatched junction nucleotides: 10. Germline V gives CDR1 LGHDT, CDR2 YNNKEL (reference sequence). CDR3 sequence: CASSQVPSGSSPYEQYF. In DNA, the CDR3 is TGTGCCAGCAGCCAGGTCCCTAGCGGGAGTTCTCCCTACGAGCAGTACTTC.

This clonotype came up many times. V and J are TRBV30 and TRBJ2-1; 7 nucleotides agree with TRBD2. CDR1 GTSNPN and CDR2 SVGIG come from the germline V gene (reference sequence). The CDR3 contains 13 residues. With 0 bases clipped from V and 7 bases from J, the junction kept 3 bases outside the gene matches. This CDR3 reads CAWSVLGGNEQFF. As DNA, the CDR3 is TGTGCCTGGAGTGTCCTCGGGGGGAATGAGCAGTTCTTC.

This clonotype showed up many times. The chain links TRBV5-1 to TRBJ2-3, with D perhaps matching TRBD1 or TRBD2 (6 bases each). This CDR3 contains 16 residues. The germline V gene has CDR1 SGHRS and CDR2 YFSETQ. The V and J ends lost 6 bases and 4 bases respectively, with 21 bases between them. CDR3 in amino acids: CASKGGAAPIADTQYF. The CDR3 nucleotides read TGCGCCAGCAAGGGGGGTGCCGCCCCGATTGCAGATACGCAGTATTTT.

This CDR3 is CASSYSGDTDTQYF. CDR3 nucleotide sequence: TGTGCCAGCAGTTACTCGGGCGACACAGATACGCAGTATTTT. The chain recombines TRBV6-6 with TRBJ2-3; D gene uncertain. Trimming removed 0 bases from V and 2 bases from J, with 6 bases in between. The CDR3 is 14 residues long. The germline V gene has CDR1 MNHNY and CDR2 SVGAGI (reference sequence).

This clonotype has ten or more counts. CDR3 protein: CSARDPGQGRFSPNTEAFF. The CDR3 nucleotides are TGCAGTGCTAGAGATCCCGGACAGGGAAGGTTCAGCCCGAACACTGAAGCTTTCTTT. The chain couples TRBV20-1 to TRBJ1-1; 8 nucleotides agree with TRBD1. After removal of 0 bases from V and 1 base from J, the junction contained 16 bases not matched to a gene. Germline CDR1 is DFQATT and CDR2 is SNEGSKA (reference sequence). The CDR3 consists of 19 residues.

This clonotype was counted at least ten times. J is TRBJ1-6 and V is TRBV28, with 8 nucleotides matching TRBD1. The CDR3 contains 14 residues. Germline CDR1 is MDHEN and CDR2 is SYDVKM. Trimming cost V 2 bases and J 10 bases; bases outside gene matches: 4. DNA for the CDR3: TGTGCCAGCAGTTTAGGACAGGGAGGCTCACCCCTCCACTTT. Residues: CASSLGQGGSPLHF.

This clonotype was counted between two and nine times. It may be a read error: a sequence one base away is much more abundant. The V gene is TRBV7-9, the J gene TRBJ1-4; 9 bases match TRBD1. Trimming took 1 base from V and 6 from J; bases not matched to a gene: 0. The CDR3 contains 14 residues. Germline V gene sequence: CDR1 SEHNR, CDR2 FQNEAQ (reference sequence). The CDR3 DNA is TGTGCCAGCAGCTTAGGACAGGGGGATGAAAAACTGTTTTTT. This codes for CASSLGQGDEKLFF.

This clonotype was picked up many times. The rearrangement joins TRBV10-3 to TRBJ1-1; D is unclear. The CDR3 is made up of 13 amino acids. The germline V gene encodes CDR1 ENHRY and CDR2 SYGVKD. Trimming removed 0 bases from V and 11 bases from J, with 13 bases in between. CDR3 protein: CAISESPGSSAFF. As DNA, the CDR3 is TGTGCCATCAGTGAGTCACCCGGCAGCAGCGCTTTCTTT.